Below are 11 T cell receptor beta chains sequenced from a single sample in a study of T cells after yellow fever vaccination. TCRdb re-derived calls from the 5' RACE reads in MiXCR, one entry per CDR3 protein. The repertoire holds about 320,000 distinct CDR3 sequences, with over 3.5% as singletons. The source was PBMCs, collected 15 days after the yellow fever booster vaccination. These TCRs come from a man between 18 and 29 years old who received the YFV17D yellow fever vaccine.

In this sample, this clonotype turned up many times. The rearrangement links TRBV12-3 or TRBV12-4 to TRBJ2-3, with D hard to call. The CDR3 runs 12 residues. V lost 2 bases and J lost 4, with 4 bases in between. In nucleotides, the CDR3 is TGTGCCAGCAGTTTAACGCCAGATACGCAGTATTTT. Protein sequence: CASSLTPDTQYF.

The DNA for the CDR3 is TGTGCCAGCAGCCAAGGGGAGGGTAACCCTGAAGCTTTCTTT. Translating it yields CASSQGEGNPEAFF. V usage is TRBV3-1 and J usage is TRBJ1-1; no clear D gene. CDR3 length equals 14 residues. Germline CDR1 LGHDT, CDR2 YNNKEL (reference sequence). Between the trimmed V and J ends, which lost 1 base and 6 bases, there was a span of 12 bases.

In its sample, this clonotype was seen a few times. This sequence joins TRBV4-2 and TRBJ1-1, with D possibly matching TRBD1 (5 bases). Germline CDR1 LGHNA, CDR2 YNFKEQ. The CDR3 has 13 residues. Trimming pared 1 base from V and 6 bases from J, leaving 9 bases between. The CDR3 DNA is TGTGCCAGCAGCCAAGGGGGGGGATCTGAAGCTTTCTTT. Translation: CASSQGGGSEAFF.

The V and J genes are TRBV4-3 and TRBJ2-2, with 8 bases identical to TRBD1. The CDR3 is 16 residues long. Trimming removed 4 bases from V and 2 bases from J; junction bases left unmatched: 6. In germline, CDR1 is LGHNA, CDR2 YSLEER. The CDR3 DNA is TGCGCCAGCAGCCCCCGCGACAGGGGAAACACCGGGGAGCTGTTTTTT. Its translation: CASSPRDRGNTGELFF.

This clonotype was counted at least ten times. The CDR3 DNA is TGCAGTGCTAGAGATCCGGGACAGCCAAGAACAGGGGCTTTCTTT. This encodes CSARDPGQPRTGAFF. V and J are TRBV20-1 and TRBJ1-1, with 7 bases matching TRBD1. Germline V gene lookup returns CDR1 DFQATT and CDR2 SNEGSKA (reference sequence). The CDR3 runs 15 residues. V was pared by 0 bases and J by 11 bases, with 15 bases of the junction left unmatched.

This clonotype was seen many times. The genes are TRBV27 and TRBJ2-3; perhaps TRBD2 as D (6 bases). The CDR3 has 17 amino acids. Germline CDR1 reads MNHEY; CDR2 reads SMNVEV (reference sequence). Trimming removed 8 bases from V and 4 bases from J, with 25 bases in between. CDR3 sequence reads: CASRNLSRAGKPDTQYF. The CDR3 nucleotides are TGTGCCAGCCGAAATCTAAGCCGGGCGGGGAAACCAGATACGCAGTATTTT.

The chain recombines TRBV5-1 with TRBJ2-2, with 8 bases that match TRBD2. With 4 bases clipped from V and 3 bases from J, the junction kept 11 bases outside the gene matches. CDR1 and CDR2 from the germline V gene are SGHRS and YFSETQ. CDR3 length equals 17 residues. This chain's CDR3 is CASSPAASGPYTGELFF. The CDR3 DNA follows: TGCGCCAGCAGCCCGGCGGCTAGCGGGCCATACACCGGGGAGCTGTTTTTT.

The V gene is TRBV27, the J gene TRBJ1-6, with a tentative D call TRBD1 (5 bases). Per germline, CDR1 MNHEY and CDR2 SMNVEV (reference sequence). The CDR3 consists of 13 residues. V lost 2 bases and J lost 10, with 9 bases in between. CDR3 amino acids: CASSLNGASPLHF. The CDR3 DNA is TGTGCCAGCAGTTTAAACGGGGCCTCACCCCTCCACTTT.

This clonotype has just a few counts. The genes are TRBV14 and TRBJ2-6, with D uncertain. The CDR3 has 19 residues. Germline-derived CDR1 and CDR2 are SGHDN and FVKESK. Deletions cut 2 bases from V and 0 bases from J, with 17 bases between. The CDR3 here is CASSQRSGRSLSGANVLTF. The CDR3 DNA reads as TGTGCCAGCAGCCAACGCTCGGGCAGAAGTCTCTCTGGGGCCAACGTCCTGACTTTC.

This clonotype was counted at least ten times. The rearrangement links TRBV5-1 to TRBJ2-1; either TRBD1 or TRBD2 may supply D (6 bases each). From germline, CDR1 is SGHRS and CDR2 YFSETQ. The CDR3 extends over 15 amino acids. V was cut by 4 bases and J by 9 bases, with 20 bases left in between. The CDR3 DNA is TGCGCCAGCAGCCCCGCGGGACAACAAGGTGGTGAGCAGTTCTTC. Translation: CASSPAGQQGGEQFF.

The rearrangement links TRBV6-2 or TRBV6-3 to TRBJ2-5; possible D gene TRBD1, 6 bases. Germline V gene data show CDR1 as MNHEY and CDR2 as SVGEGT. This CDR3 has 15 residues. V dropped 3 bases and J dropped 1 base, with 12 bases sitting between them. CDR3 region: CASSYFRTVQETQYF. CDR3 in DNA: TGTGCCAGCAGTTATTTCAGGACAGTCCAAGAGACCCAGTACTTC.